The 27 T cell receptor beta chains below were found in one sample sequenced in a study of cytomegalovirus exposure and HLA in healthy donors (dated by TCRdb to about 2017). Receptor amplification or capture employed the immunoSEQ multiplex PCR assay. This immuneACCESS table, as held by TCRdb, lists in-frame sequences with V and J called but not all clones. Of the missing ones, under half trace to an unresolved V gene in checked studies; the others have no known cause. This sample holds roughly 200,000 clones; more than 75% were observed only once. Jointly, the top ten make up approximately 7.7% of the sample. The specimen sequenced was PBMCs. These receptors came from a man aged 25 to 45 in good health and CMV-seropositive.

This clone was counted a single time. This chain connects TRBV20-1 to TRBJ1-2; D ambiguous. CDR3 length equals 11 residues. CDR1 is DFQATT, CDR2 SNEGSKA, per germline (reference sequence). Trimming left V 2 bases short and J 8 bases short, with 9 bases between. The DNA of the CDR3 is TGCAGTGCTAGAAAAGTAGGCGGCTACACCTTC. It translates to CSARKVGGYTF.

The chain uses TRBV28 and TRBJ2-7; no firm D call. The CDR3 runs to 16 residues. Germline V gene sequence: CDR1 MDHEN, CDR2 SYDVKM. V was shortened by 7 bases and J by 5 bases, with 24 bases between the two germline ends. The CDR3 reads CASKKALALRANEQYF. The CDR3, as DNA: TGTGCCAGCAAAAAGGCCCTTGCCTTAAGGGCAAACGAGCAGTACTTC.

The V and J genes are TRBV29-1 and TRBJ2-7, with TRBD2 identical over 8 bases. The CDR3 has 14 residues. J was trimmed by 2 bases and V by 1 base; bases with no gene match: 4. Germline V lookup: CDR1 SQVTM, CDR2 ANQGSEA. CDR3 nucleotide sequence: TGCAGCGTTGAAGGGCGGGGGGCTCCCTACGAGCAGTACTTC. Translation: CSVEGRGAPYEQYF.

The gene calls are TRBV6-5 and TRBJ1-3, with TRBD1 matching over 8 bases. The junction had 4 bases not matched to a gene; V was cut back by 5 bases and J by 4 bases. Germline V gene data show CDR1 as MNHEY and CDR2 as SVGAGI. CDR3 length: 14 amino acids. CDR3 coding DNA: TGTGCCAGCAGTAATCCAGGGGGCGGAAACACCATATATTTT. Protein: CASSNPGGGNTIYF.

The J gene is TRBJ2-7, the V gene TRBV28; D perhaps matches TRBD2 (5 bases). Trimming removed 5 bases from V and 3 bases from J, with 11 bases in between. This CDR3 region has 13 residues. Per germline, CDR1 MDHEN and CDR2 SYDVKM. The CDR3 sequence is CASSPTGLYEQYF. CDR3 bases: TGTGCCAGCAGTCCGACCGGACTCTACGAGCAGTACTTC.

This rearrangement joins TRBV11-3 to TRBJ2-2; D not resolved. The CDR3 totals 14 residues. Germline V gives CDR1 SGHNT, CDR2 YENEEA. The ends were cut back, 4 bases at V and 4 bases at J, with 10 bases in the middle. DNA for the CDR3: TGTGCCAGCAGCTCAGGATTGGGCACCGGGGAGCTGTTTTTT. Encoded protein: CASSSGLGTGELFF.

Only a few counts were recorded for this clone. The genes are TRBV19 and TRBJ2-5; D gene ambiguous. The CDR3 length is 13 residues. V lost 3 bases and J 2 bases, leaving 7 bases between the germline ends. Germline V gene lookup returns CDR1 LNHDA and CDR2 SQIVND (reference sequence). CDR3: CASSMAQQETQYF. The CDR3 DNA is TGTGCCAGTAGTATGGCACAGCAAGAGACCCAGTACTTC.

The V gene is TRBV29-1, the J gene TRBJ2-3; 10 bases align to TRBD2. Germline V gene sequence: CDR1 SQVTM, CDR2 ANQGSEA. The CDR3 runs to 17 residues. V dropped 1 base and J dropped 2; count of bases not matched to a gene: 9. The CDR3 DNA is TGCAGCGTTGAAGGCCTACTAGCGGGACAACCCACAGATACGCAGTATTTT. It encodes CSVEGLLAGQPTDTQYF.

The gene calls are TRBV11-3 and TRBJ2-7; possibly TRBD1 for D (6 bases). The CDR3 extends over 15 amino acids. CDR1 is SGHNT and CDR2 is YENEEA in the germline V gene. Trimming cost V 3 bases and J 3 bases, with 15 bases left between them. CDR3 DNA sequence: TGTGCCAGCAGCTTTTTGAGTCAGGGGTTCTACGAGCAGTACTTC. Amino acids: CASSFLSQGFYEQYF.

The chain carries TRBV5-1 and TRBJ2-1; D not resolved. Trimming pared 2 bases from V and 6 bases from J, leaving 6 bases between. The germline V gene has CDR1 SGHRS and CDR2 YFSETQ. The CDR3 contains 12 residues. In nucleotides, the CDR3 is TGCGCCAGCAGCTTCAGCCCCAATGAGCAGTTCTTC. Translated: CASSFSPNEQFF.

The rearrangement joins TRBV7-9 to TRBJ2-2; D is tentatively TRBD1 or TRBD2 (6 bases each). Germline values: CDR1 SEHNR, CDR2 FQNEAQ (reference sequence). The CDR3 loop spans 15 amino acids. V was shortened by 5 bases and J by 0 bases, with 10 bases between the two germline ends. The CDR3 DNA reads TGTGCCAGCAGCCCGGGGGCCGCGAACACCGGGGAGCTGTTTTTT. This translates into CASSPGAANTGELFF.

This clone has a single count. The chain links TRBV7-9 to TRBJ2-1; 7 bases agree with TRBD2. This CDR3 spans 17 amino acids. Trimming cost V 1 base and J 5 bases; bases outside gene matches: 11. Germline V gene data show CDR1 as SEHNR and CDR2 as FQNEAQ (reference sequence). The CDR3 loop reads CASSLGSGASLNNEQFF. Written as DNA, the CDR3 is TGTGCCAGCAGCTTAGGGAGCGGGGCGAGCCTCAACAATGAGCAGTTCTTC.

The chain joins TRBV27 to TRBJ2-5, with D possibly matching TRBD1 (6 bases). CDR1 is MNHEY, CDR2 SMNVEV, per germline (reference sequence). Trimming pared 3 bases from V and 7 bases from J, leaving 15 bases between. The CDR3 length is 14 residues. Here the CDR3 reads CASSFDRHRGTQYF. Here the CDR3 DNA reads TGTGCCAGCAGTTTCGACAGGCATCGGGGGACCCAGTACTTC.

The chain joins TRBV7-6 to TRBJ2-7; TRBD2 agrees at 8 bases. Germline V gene sequence: CDR1 SGHVS, CDR2 FNYEAQ. V trimming: 4 bases; J trimming: 9 bases; junction bases outside the gene matches: 8. The CDR3 has 13 amino acids. The CDR3 region is CASSSSGPTGQYF. Written as DNA, the CDR3 is TGTGCCAGCAGCTCTAGCGGGCCCACGGGGCAGTACTTC.

This sequence joins TRBV7-9 and TRBJ2-5, with D tentatively TRBD1 or TRBD2 (5 bases each). V was trimmed by 11 bases and J by 2 bases, leaving 18 bases between them. CDR3 size: 14 residues. Germline loops: CDR1 SEHNR, CDR2 FQNEAQ (reference sequence). The CDR3: CAGSRSGSQETQYF. CDR3 in DNA: TGTGCCGGTTCGAGGTCAGGGAGTCAAGAGACCCAGTACTTC.

The chain recombines TRBV7-8 with TRBJ2-2; 9 nucleotides match TRBD2. Germline V gives CDR1 SGHVS, CDR2 FQNEAQ. CDR3 length equals 17 residues. Trimming removed 2 bases from V and 1 base from J; junction bases left unmatched: 5. The CDR3 reads CASSLLAGLENTGELFF. Written as DNA, the CDR3 is TGTGCCAGCAGCTTACTAGCGGGGCTAGAGAACACCGGGGAGCTGTTTTTT. Variable domain in full (rest from reference TRBV7-8 and TRBJ2-2): GAGVSQSPRYKVAKRGQDVALRCDPISGHVSLFWYQQALGQGPEFLTYFQNEAQLDKSGLPSDRFFAERPEGSVSTLKIQRTQQEDSAVYLCASSLLAGLENTGELFFGEGSRLTVL.

This chain links TRBV7-2 with TRBJ2-1; the match to TRBD2 covers 8 bases. V lost 7 bases, J lost 4 bases, and 6 bases stayed unmatched. The CDR3 length is 14 residues. Germline CDR1 SGHTA, CDR2 FQGNSA. The DNA of the CDR3 is TGTGCCAGCAACCCGGGGGGGCGGTACAATGAGCAGTTCTTC. As protein: CASNPGGRYNEQFF.

This clone was observed once. This chain connects TRBV14 to TRBJ1-4, with D perhaps matching TRBD1 (6 bases). Germline-derived CDR1 and CDR2 are SGHDN and FVKESK. The CDR3 runs 15 residues. Trimming left V 2 bases short and J 2 bases short, with 9 bases between. The CDR3 reads CASSQYQGTNEKLFF. CDR3 coding DNA: TGTGCCAGCAGCCAATATCAGGGGACTAATGAAAAACTGTTTTTT.

This clone was observed once. The chain uses TRBV28 and TRBJ1-2, with 8 bases lining up with TRBD1. V trimming: 3 bases; J trimming: 6 bases; junction bases outside the gene matches: 6. CDR1 and CDR2 (germline): MDHEN, SYDVKM. The CDR3 loop spans 14 amino acids. The CDR3 nucleotides read TGTGCCAGCAGTTTGTCCGGGACAGGCAATGGCTACACCTTC. Residues: CASSLSGTGNGYTF.

The V call is TRBV9, the J call TRBJ1-2; unclear D gene. This CDR3 has 15 residues. Germline values: CDR1 SGDLS, CDR2 YYNGEE. V was trimmed by 2 bases and J by 2 bases, leaving 13 bases between them. Here the CDR3 reads CASSVTVGRNYGYTF. DNA for the CDR3: TGTGCCAGCAGCGTCACCGTTGGGAGGAACTATGGCTACACCTTC.

This chain joins TRBV6-1 and TRBJ2-7; D remains ambiguous. There are 14 residues in the CDR3. V shed 5 bases and J shed 2 bases, with 13 bases lying between them. Germline V gene lookup returns CDR1 MNHNS and CDR2 SASEGT. The CDR3 reads CASSPHGSTYEQYF. CDR3 in DNA: TGTGCCAGCAGTCCCCATGGGTCTACCTACGAGCAGTACTTC.

This clone occurred a few times. The chain employs TRBV7-9 and TRBJ2-7; 7 nucleotides align to TRBD1. The CDR3 covers 14 residues. CDR1 and CDR2 (germline): SEHNR, FQNEAQ (reference sequence). With V trimmed by 0 bases and J by 7 bases, 6 bases remained unmatched. In DNA form, the CDR3 reads TGTGCCAGCAGCTTAGCGGACAGGTTGGGTGAGCAGTACTTC. Translating it yields CASSLADRLGEQYF.

The chain links TRBV13 to TRBJ1-1; 7 nucleotides align to TRBD1. V shed 5 bases, J shed 1 base, and the junction held 7 bases outside the gene matches. The germline CDR1 and CDR2 sequences are PRHDT and FYEKMQ (reference sequence). CDR3 length equals 15 residues. The CDR3 sequence: CASSGGTVRNTEAFF. CDR3 in DNA: TGTGCCAGCAGCGGCGGGACAGTAAGGAACACTGAAGCTTTCTTT.

The genes are TRBV4-3 and TRBJ1-5; no firm D call. The length of the CDR3 is 14 residues. The germline gives CDR1 LGHNA, CDR2 YSLEER. Trimming took off 0 bases at V and 5 bases at J, with 8 bases between the two ends. The CDR3, as DNA: TGCGCCAGCAGCCAAGATGCGGGAGATCAGCCCCAGCATTTT. This translates into CASSQDAGDQPQHF.

This chain uses TRBV4-1 with TRBJ1-4, with D maybe TRBD1 (6 bases). Looked up from germline, CDR1 is MGHRA and CDR2 is YSYEKL. Trimming took 1 base from V and 5 from J, leaving 11 bases between them. The CDR3 contains 15 residues. The CDR3 reads CASSQVAGANEKLFF. Here the CDR3 DNA reads TGCGCCAGCAGCCAAGTAGCAGGGGCAAATGAAAAACTGTTTTTT.

This chain uses TRBV6-9 with TRBJ2-3, with no clear D. V lost 7 bases to trimming and J lost 6 bases, with 5 bases between them. The germline V gene has CDR1 MNHGY and CDR2 SVAAGI. This CDR3 is built from 10 residues. CDR3 region: CASTPDTQYF. The CDR3 nucleotides read TGTGCCAGCACACCGGATACGCAGTATTTT.

The chain uses TRBV4-3 and TRBJ2-7; possibly TRBD2 for D (5 bases). Trimming shortened V by 3 bases and J by 0 bases, and 9 bases separated the two germline ends. From germline, CDR1 is LGHNA and CDR2 YSLEER. This CDR3 comprises 14 residues. For the CDR3, the DNA is TGCGCCAGCAGCCAGACCCGGGGCTCCTACGAGCAGTACTTC. Its protein is CASSQTRGSYEQYF.